Listed here are 20 T cell receptor beta chains from one sample, sequenced in a study of blood T cell repertoires in COVID-19. Here immunoSEQ multiplex PCR was the method, and the copy in TCRdb shows in-frame clones only, minus some. The sample gives about 86,000 clones, 65% to 85% of which show up once; around 11% is in the top ten. Sequenced: peripheral blood. The receptors were gathered from an older man with acute or convalescent COVID-19.

This clone was found a few times. CDR3 loop: CASSLVTNKQETQYF. For the CDR3, the DNA is TGTGCCAGCAGCTTGGTGACCAACAAACAGGAGACCCAGTACTTC. V usage is TRBV5-6 and J usage is TRBJ2-5; the D is unclear. The germline CDR1 and CDR2 sequences are SGHDT and YYEEEE. Between the trimmed V and J ends, which lost 0 bases and 5 bases, there was a span of 14 bases. The CDR3 loop spans 15 amino acids.

The chain links TRBV7-6 to TRBJ1-2; tentatively, D is TRBD1 (6 bases). The V end was cut by 4 bases, the J end by 8 bases, with 17 bases between. From germline, CDR1 is SGHVS and CDR2 FNYEAQ. The length of the CDR3 is 14 residues. The chain's CDR3 is CASSSGQSLEGYTF. The CDR3 coding sequence is TGTGCCAGCAGCTCCGGACAGTCCTTAGAGGGCTACACCTTC.

The V gene is TRBV24-1, the J gene TRBJ2-3; 11 nucleotides match TRBD2. V dropped 3 bases and J dropped 4; count of bases not matched to a gene: 5. Germline V gene lookup returns CDR1 KGHDR and CDR2 SFDVKD. The CDR3 spans 16 residues. CDR3 DNA: TGTGCCACCAGTGATCAACTAGCGGGGGTAGCAGATACGCAGTATTTT. Protein product: CATSDQLAGVADTQYF.

The V and J genes are TRBV6-5 and TRBJ1-6; the match to TRBD1 covers 7 bases. V lost 5 bases to trimming and J lost 6 bases; unmatched junction nucleotides: 4. Per germline, CDR1 MNHEY and CDR2 SVGAGI. This CDR3 is built from 14 residues. The CDR3 coding sequence is TGTGCCAGCAGTACCCGGGACAGTAATTCACCCCTCCACTTT. Amino acids: CASSTRDSNSPLHF.

The chain recombines TRBV5-5 with TRBJ2-3; D is unclear. Looked up from germline, CDR1 is SGHKS and CDR2 is YYEKEE (reference sequence). This CDR3 region has 13 residues. Between the trimmed V and J ends, which lost 2 bases and 3 bases, there was a span of 7 bases. The chain's CDR3 is CASSLQLTDTQYF. The CDR3 DNA is TGTGCCAGCAGCTTACAGCTGACAGATACGCAGTATTTT. The full variable domain, with the rest looked up from reference TRBV5-5 and TRBJ2-3, is DAGVTQSPTHLIKTRGQQVTLRCSPISGHKSVSWYQQVLGQGPQFIFQYYEKEERGRGNFPDRFSARQFPNYSSELNVNALLLGDSALYLCASSLQLTDTQYFGPGTRLTVL.

This chain connects TRBV2 to TRBJ1-6, with 9 bases that match TRBD1. V gave up 3 bases and J gave up 4 bases; unmatched junction bases: 4. CDR3 size: 16 residues. Looked up from germline, CDR1 is SNHLY and CDR2 is FYNNEI. The DNA of the CDR3 is TGTGCCAGCAGTGATAGGACAGGGGTATATAATTCACCCCTCCACTTT. This codes for CASSDRTGVYNSPLHF.

The rearrangement links TRBV7-9 to TRBJ2-5; D perhaps matches TRBD2 (5 bases). Germline V gene sequence: CDR1 SEHNR, CDR2 FQNEAQ (reference sequence). This CDR3 spans 14 amino acids. V lost 3 bases and J 4 bases, leaving 12 bases between the germline ends. The CDR3 reads CASSFIRDRETQYF. The CDR3 DNA reads as TGTGCCAGCAGCTTTATACGGGATCGAGAGACCCAGTACTTC.

The chain combines TRBV18 with TRBJ1-3; 8 nucleotides agree with TRBD1. This CDR3 region has 16 residues. From germline, CDR1 is KGHSH and CDR2 LQKENI. V was pared by 6 bases and J by 4 bases, with 11 bases of the junction left unmatched. CDR3 nucleotide sequence: TGTGCCAGCTCTCTTAAGGACAGGGTGTACGGAAACACCATATATTTT. This encodes CASSLKDRVYGNTIYF.

This clone has a single count. The CDR3 spells CASSQPRAGEDGYTF. The CDR3 nucleotides are TGTGCCAGCAGTCAACCCCGCGCAGGGGAAGATGGCTACACCTTC. The rearrangement joins TRBV6-5 to TRBJ1-2, with a possible D match to TRBD1 (6 bases). CDR3 length equals 15 residues. From germline, CDR1 is MNHEY and CDR2 SVGAGI. V lost 5 bases and J lost 6, with 19 bases in between.

The chain recombines TRBV5-6 with TRBJ1-4; maybe TRBD1 (5 bases). The CDR3 totals 14 residues. V lost 4 bases, J lost 0 bases, and 7 bases lay in between. Germline CDR1 and CDR2: SGHDT and YYEEEE. CDR3 nucleotides: TGTGCCAGCAGCGCGACAGCAACTAATGAAAAACTGTTTTTT. As protein: CASSATATNEKLFF.

The chain is built from TRBV11-2 and TRBJ1-6; D not certain. This CDR3 is built from 15 residues. Germline loops: CDR1 SGHAT, CDR2 FQNNGV. With 0 bases removed from V and 10 bases from J, the gap between germline ends came to 13 bases. The CDR3 sequence is CASSLDPQYRSPLHF. CDR3 coding DNA: TGTGCCAGCAGCTTAGATCCCCAGTATCGATCACCCCTCCACTTT.

This chain joins TRBV4-1 and TRBJ1-4; no reliable D call. CDR1 is MGHRA and CDR2 is YSYEKL in the germline V gene. This CDR3 spans 18 amino acids. The V gene lost 3 bases and the J gene lost 0 bases, with 17 bases spanning the gap. CDR3 loop: CASSQRDTRLTTNEKLFF. The CDR3 bases are TGCGCCAGCAGCCAGAGAGACACCCGGCTAACAACTAATGAAAAACTGTTTTTT.

This chain uses TRBV10-3 with TRBJ2-1; 7 nucleotides line up with TRBD1. Germline CDR1 reads ENHRY; CDR2 reads SYGVKD. CDR3 size: 13 residues. The J segment lost 5 bases and the V segment lost 4 bases, leaving 2 bases of the junction unmatched. The CDR3 DNA reads as TGTGCCATCAGTGGGGACAGTGACAATGAGCAGTTCTTC. Amino acid sequence: CAISGDSDNEQFF.

This clone was observed once. The V and J genes are TRBV29-1 and TRBJ1-2; D ambiguous. Germline lookup yields CDR1 SQVTM and CDR2 ANQGSEA. V was cut by 0 bases and J by 8 bases, with 19 bases left in between. The CDR3 runs to 15 residues. CDR3 DNA: TGCAGCGTTGAAGATCCGCGCCCCCAAGTAAAGGGCTACACCTTC. Translated, it gives CSVEDPRPQVKGYTF.

J is TRBJ2-1 and V is TRBV24-1; 13 bases match TRBD2. V lost 8 bases and J lost 7; bases outside the gene matches: 1. CDR3 size: 13 residues. The V gene's germline CDR1 is KGHDR and CDR2 SFDVKD. The CDR3 bases are TGTGCCACCAAGACTAGCGGGGGGAATGAGCAGTTCTTC. Translation: CATKTSGGNEQFF.

The chain links TRBV27 to TRBJ2-5; the D gene is possibly TRBD1 (5 bases). Germline V CDR1 and CDR2: MNHEY, SMNVEV (reference sequence). The CDR3 is 13 residues long. V was cut by 5 bases and J by 1 base, with 8 bases left in between. The CDR3 region is CASSRQRQETQYF. DNA for the CDR3: TGTGCCAGCAGTCGACAGCGCCAAGAGACCCAGTACTTC.

This clone turned up a few times. This chain uses TRBV18 with TRBJ1-5; D is unclear. The V end lost 3 bases, the J end lost 8 bases, and 17 bases lay between the germline ends. CDR1 and CDR2 (germline): KGHSH, LQKENI. This CDR3 spans 15 amino acids. CDR3 coding DNA: TGTGCCAGCTCACCCTCAGAAGCGTTAGGAAAGCCCCAGCATTTT. It specifies CASSPSEALGKPQHF.

This chain joins TRBV6-5 and TRBJ1-6; TRBD1 agrees at 7 bases. The CDR3 is 13 residues long. The germline V gene has CDR1 MNHEY and CDR2 SVGAGI. Trimming removed 2 bases from V and 10 bases from J; junction bases left unmatched: 2. The CDR3: CASSYDRESPLHF. The CDR3 nucleotides read TGTGCCAGCAGTTACGACAGGGAATCACCCCTCCACTTT.

This chain links TRBV11-2 with TRBJ2-3; D might be TRBD2 (6 bases). This CDR3 is 12 amino acids long. V lost 5 bases to trimming and J lost 7 bases, with 10 bases between them. Germline V gene sequence: CDR1 SGHAT, CDR2 FQNNGV. The CDR3 is CASSPGGNTQYF. The CDR3 DNA is TGTGCCAGCAGCCCAGGAGGGAATACGCAGTATTTT.

J is TRBJ2-6 and V is TRBV9; no firm D call. The CDR3 is 15 residues long. Trimming took 0 bases from V and 3 from J, leaving 7 bases between them. Per germline, CDR1 SGDLS and CDR2 YYNGEE. CDR3 nucleotides: TGTGCCAGCAGCGTAGCACAGAGTGGGGCCAACGTCCTGACTTTC. It yields the protein CASSVAQSGANVLTF.